This entry lists 18 T cell receptor beta chains sequenced from one sample in a study of cytomegalovirus exposure and HLA in healthy donors. Primers for the PCR totalled 60 Vbeta and 13 Jbeta. Sequenced by immunoSEQ multiplex PCR; TCRdb stores in-frame clones only, minus some. The sample records approximately 100,000 clones, 80% to 90% being singletons. Sequenced input: PBMCs. Receptors originate from a man aged 45-65 years in good health and CMV-seronegative.

This clone was seen just once. The rearrangement uses TRBV6-5 and TRBJ2-1; no reliable D call. CDR3 length equals 12 residues. From germline, CDR1 is MNHEY and CDR2 SVGAGI. The V end lost 11 bases, the J end lost 6 bases, and 14 bases lay between the germline ends. The CDR3 region has the DNA TGTGCCTCTTCGTCCCCAGGCAATGAGCAGTTCTTC. Its protein product is CASSSPGNEQFF.

This sequence joins TRBV6-5 and TRBJ1-1, with a tentative D call TRBD1 (5 bases). The CDR3 is 15 residues long. V lost 3 bases, J lost 3 bases, and 14 bases lay in between. CDR1 and CDR2 (germline): MNHEY, SVGAGI. The CDR3 coding sequence is TGTGCCAGCAGTTATGATCGGGTAGGGGACACTGAAGCTTTCTTT. Translated: CASSYDRVGDTEAFF.

The rearrangement uses TRBV29-1 and TRBJ2-5; 8 nucleotides align to TRBD1. CDR3 length: 14 residues. Per the germline V gene, CDR1 is SQVTM and CDR2 is ANQGSEA. V shed 4 bases, J shed 1 base, and the junction held 5 bases outside the gene matches. The CDR3 coding sequence is TGCAGCGTTGTAGGACAGGGCGGCCAAGAGACCCAGTACTTC. This sequence encodes CSVVGQGGQETQYF.

CDR3 protein: CAITLEGTDTQYF. The DNA of the CDR3 is TGTGCCATCACCCTGGAGGGCACAGATACGCAGTATTTT. The rearrangement uses TRBV10-3 and TRBJ2-3; weak D call: TRBD2 (5 bases). Germline V gene data show CDR1 as ENHRY and CDR2 as SYGVKD. The CDR3 is 13 amino acids. V lost 7 bases to trimming and J lost 1 base, with 9 bases between them.

This clone was seen a few times. The chain carries TRBV27 and TRBJ1-5; D perhaps matches TRBD1 (6 bases). Germline V lookup: CDR1 MNHEY, CDR2 SMNVEV (reference sequence). The length of the CDR3 is 15 residues. V lost 8 bases to trimming and J lost 6 bases, with 20 bases between them. CDR3 amino acids: CASRLKGGFGQPQHF. The DNA for the CDR3 is TGTGCCAGCCGCCTCAAAGGGGGATTCGGTCAGCCCCAGCATTTT.

This clone was detected once. The J gene is TRBJ1-1, the V gene TRBV9; D perhaps matches TRBD1 (6 bases). CDR1 and CDR2 from the germline V gene are SGDLS and YYNGEE. V lost 3 bases and J lost 4, with 10 bases in between. This CDR3 is 13 amino acids long. CDR3 sequence: CASSAGVGTEAFF. The CDR3, as DNA: TGTGCCAGCAGCGCAGGGGTTGGCACTGAAGCTTTCTTT. Supplemented by reference TRBV9 and TRBJ1-1, the full variable domain reads DSGVTQTPKHLITATGQRVTLRCSPRSGDLSVYWYQQSLDQGLQFLIQYYNGEERAKGNILERFSAQQFPDLHSELNLSSLELGDSALYFCASSAGVGTEAFFGQGTRLTVV.

The rearrangement joins TRBV4-2 to TRBJ2-1; tentatively, D is TRBD1 (7 bases). Trimming cost V 1 base and J 5 bases, with 18 bases left between them. The CDR3 contains 17 residues. Germline V gene lookup returns CDR1 LGHNA and CDR2 YNFKEQ. In nucleotides, the CDR3 is TGTGCCAGCAGCCAAGTAAGAGGGGGGACAGCTCACAATGAGCAGTTCTTC. This sequence encodes CASSQVRGGTAHNEQFF.

The chain joins TRBV7-3 to TRBJ2-2; D is perhaps TRBD1 (5 bases). The length of the CDR3 is 14 residues. CDR1 SGHTA and CDR2 FQGTGA come from the germline V gene. The V end was cut by 5 bases, the J end by 6 bases, with 13 bases between. CDR3 bases: TGTGCCAGCAGCGCCAACAGGTCTCCCGGGGAGCTGTTTTTT. This sequence encodes CASSANRSPGELFF. Supplemented by reference TRBV7-3 and TRBJ2-2, the full variable domain reads GAGVSQTPSNKVTEKGKYVELRCDPISGHTALYWYRQSLGQGPEFLIYFQGTGAADDSGLPNDRFFAVRPEGSVSTLKIQRTERGDSAVYLCASSANRSPGELFFGEGSRLTVL.

This clone was seen only a few times. The chain has TRBV7-2 and TRBJ2-7; D perhaps matches TRBD1 (5 bases). In germline, CDR1 is SGHTA, CDR2 FQGNSA. V gave up 2 bases and J gave up 6 bases, with 17 bases separating them. The CDR3 loop spans 15 amino acids. The CDR3 DNA follows: TGTGCCAGCAGCTTAACAGGCAATGTCCAGGGCGAGCAGTACTTC. Protein: CASSLTGNVQGEQYF.

This clone has a single count. V and J are TRBV12-5 and TRBJ2-7, with D perhaps matching TRBD2 (5 bases). The J call is uncertain, as TRBJ2-1 better fits the DNA end. The length of the CDR3 is 14 residues. Germline-derived CDR1 and CDR2 are LGHNT and FRNRAP. CDR3 sequence (DNA): TGTGCTAGTGGCGGTGGACTCTCCTACAATGAGCAGTTCTTC. It is translated as CASGGGLSYNEQFF.

The chain carries TRBV30 and TRBJ2-3, with 9 bases identical to TRBD1. Germline lookup yields CDR1 GTSNPN and CDR2 SVGIG (reference sequence). J gave up 5 bases and V 0 bases, and 6 bases lay outside the gene matches. The length of the CDR3 is 15 residues. The CDR3 loop is CAWSVGQGSGDTQYF. The CDR3, as DNA: TGTGCCTGGAGTGTAGGACAGGGGAGCGGAGATACGCAGTATTTT.

The V call is TRBV2, the J call TRBJ2-5, with D tentatively TRBD2 (6 bases). The V gene lost 6 bases and the J gene lost 4 bases, with 18 bases spanning the gap. Looked up from germline, CDR1 is SNHLY and CDR2 is FYNNEI. The CDR3 spans 15 residues. DNA for the CDR3: TGTGCCAGCAGGAGGGACTCGACGGGTGGAGAGACCCAGTACTTC. It is translated as CASRRDSTGGETQYF.

This rearrangement joins TRBV5-8 to TRBJ2-5; D gene unclear. The CDR3 runs to 9 residues. Trimming stripped 10 bases from V and 5 bases from J, with 6 bases between. Germline assignment: CDR1 SGHTS and CDR2 YDEGEE. The CDR3 region has the DNA TGTGCCCATCAGGAGACCCAGTACTTC. This sequence encodes CAHQETQYF.

V gene TRBV5-1 combines with J gene TRBJ2-3; possible D gene TRBD1, 5 bases. Germline V gives CDR1 SGHRS, CDR2 YFSETQ. This CDR3 spans 13 amino acids. V was clipped by 6 bases and J by 0 bases, with 8 bases between them. CDR3 sequence reads: CASNRQSTDTQYF. CDR3 DNA sequence: TGCGCCAGCAACCGACAGAGCACAGATACGCAGTATTTT.

CDR3 protein: CASSPTGGNYGYTF. DNA of the CDR3: TGTGCCAGCAGCCCGACAGGGGGCAACTATGGCTACACCTTC. V gene TRBV11-2 combines with J gene TRBJ1-2; 10 bases agree with TRBD1. This CDR3 region has 14 residues. Germline trimming cut 5 bases from V and 2 bases from J; bases unmatched to any gene: 2. Looked up from germline, CDR1 is SGHAT and CDR2 is FQNNGV.

The CDR3 reads CASSPMTDFEAFF. CDR3 in DNA: TGTGCCAGCTCACCAATGACAGACTTTGAAGCTTTCTTT. V and J are TRBV18 and TRBJ1-1; tentative D call: TRBD1 (5 bases). The CDR3 covers 13 residues. V was trimmed by 2 bases and J by 7 bases, leaving 11 bases between them. CDR1 is KGHSH, CDR2 LQKENI, per germline.

V is TRBV7-2 and J is TRBJ2-5; possibly TRBD1 for D (6 bases). CDR3 length: 14 amino acids. Trimming stripped 1 base from V and 5 bases from J, with 11 bases between. Germline CDR1 reads SGHTA; CDR2 reads FQGNSA. CDR3 sequence reads: CASSLGQGQETQYF. The CDR3 DNA reads TGTGCCAGCAGCTTAGGGCAGGGGCAGGAGACCCAGTACTTC.

The rearrangement uses TRBV5-1 and TRBJ2-2; D is perhaps TRBD1 (5 bases). Trimming took off 0 bases at V and 5 bases at J, with 8 bases between the two ends. Per germline, CDR1 SGHRS and CDR2 YFSETQ. The CDR3 has 14 amino acids. CDR3 DNA: TGCGCCAGCAGCTTGGAAGCAGGGACCGGGGAGCTGTTTTTT. Translated: CASSLEAGTGELFF.